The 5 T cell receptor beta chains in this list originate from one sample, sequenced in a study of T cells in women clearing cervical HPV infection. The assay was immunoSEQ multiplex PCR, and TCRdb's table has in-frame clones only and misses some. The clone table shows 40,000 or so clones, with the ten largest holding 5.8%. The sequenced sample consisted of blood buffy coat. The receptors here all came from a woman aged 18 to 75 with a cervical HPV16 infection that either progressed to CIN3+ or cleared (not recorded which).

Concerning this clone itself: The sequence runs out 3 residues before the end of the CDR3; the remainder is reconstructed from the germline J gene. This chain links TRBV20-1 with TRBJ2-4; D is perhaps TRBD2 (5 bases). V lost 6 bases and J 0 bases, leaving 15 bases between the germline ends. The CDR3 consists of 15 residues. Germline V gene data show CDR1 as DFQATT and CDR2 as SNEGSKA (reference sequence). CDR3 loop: CSARAPDLAKNIQYF. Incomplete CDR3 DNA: TGCAGTGCGAGGGCCCCAGATCTAGCCAAAAACATT.

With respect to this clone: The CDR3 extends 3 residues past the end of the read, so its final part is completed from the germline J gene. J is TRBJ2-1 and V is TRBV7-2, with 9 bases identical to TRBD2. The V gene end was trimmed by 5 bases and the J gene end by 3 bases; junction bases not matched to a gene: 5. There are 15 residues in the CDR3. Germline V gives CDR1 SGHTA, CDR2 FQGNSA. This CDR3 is CASSPTSGNYNEQFF. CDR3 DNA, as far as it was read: TGTGCCAGCAGCCCGACTAGCGGTAACTACAATGAG.

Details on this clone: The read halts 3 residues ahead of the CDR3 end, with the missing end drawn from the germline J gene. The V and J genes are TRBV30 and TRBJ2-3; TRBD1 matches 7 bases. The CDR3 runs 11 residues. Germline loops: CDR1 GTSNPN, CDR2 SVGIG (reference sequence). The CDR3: CAWNRGETQYF. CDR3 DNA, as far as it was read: TGTGCCTGGAACAGGGGAGAGACG.

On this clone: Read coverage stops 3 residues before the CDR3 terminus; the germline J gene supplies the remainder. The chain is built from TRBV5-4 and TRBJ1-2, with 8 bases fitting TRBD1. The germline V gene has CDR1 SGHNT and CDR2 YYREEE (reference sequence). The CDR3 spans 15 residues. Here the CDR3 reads CASSLERQGTSGYTF. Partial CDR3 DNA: TGTGCCAGCAGCTTGGAAAGACAGGGGACTTCGGGC.

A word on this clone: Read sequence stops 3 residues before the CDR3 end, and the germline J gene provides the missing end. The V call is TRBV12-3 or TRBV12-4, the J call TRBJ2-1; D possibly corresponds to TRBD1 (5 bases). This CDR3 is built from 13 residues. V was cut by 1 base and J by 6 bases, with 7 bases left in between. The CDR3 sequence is CASSLGTTNEQFF. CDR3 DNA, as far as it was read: TGTGCCAGCAGTTTAGGGACAACCAATGAG.